Following are 30 T cell receptor beta chains from one sample sequenced in a study of blood T cell repertoires in COVID-19. Sequencing used immunoSEQ multiplex PCR; TCRdb keeps in-frame clones, though not all of them. The sample records 270,000 or so clones, approximately 89% being singletons. The specimen sequenced was peripheral blood. The source is a man aged 35 to 55 with active or convalescent COVID-19.

The chain uses TRBV2 and TRBJ2-3; unclear D gene. The CDR3 has 14 amino acids. With 11 bases removed from V and 0 bases from J, the gap between germline ends came to 15 bases. Germline V gene data show CDR1 as SNHLY and CDR2 as FYNNEI. The CDR3, as DNA: TGTGCCGGCCAAGACGGAGACAGCACAGATACGCAGTATTTT. It is translated as CAGQDGDSTDTQYF.

This rearrangement joins TRBV10-3 to TRBJ1-5; TRBD1 aligns across 9 bases. V lost 9 bases and J lost 1; bases outside the gene matches: 1. CDR3 size: 13 residues. Germline CDR1 ENHRY, CDR2 SYGVKD. The CDR3 DNA follows: TGTGCCATACAGGGGGCCAGCAATCAGCCCCAGCATTTT. Amino acids: CAIQGASNQPQHF.

This rearrangement joins TRBV5-8 to TRBJ2-3; TRBD2 agrees at 8 bases. The J segment lost 0 bases and the V segment lost 7 bases, leaving 7 bases of the junction unmatched. In germline, CDR1 is SGHTS, CDR2 YDEGEE. The CDR3 spans 15 residues. DNA for the CDR3: TGTGCCAGCCTAGCGGGCGAAACTAGCACAGATACGCAGTATTTT. Protein: CASLAGETSTDTQYF.

The chain links TRBV23-1 to TRBJ2-5; 7 nucleotides match TRBD2. TRBV23-1 is an ORF for which the function is uncertain. This CDR3 has 16 residues. After removal of 3 bases from V and 1 base from J, the junction contained 8 bases not matched to a gene. The CDR3 bases are TGCGCCAGCAGTCAGGGGGGGTTGAAGGGCCAAGAGACCCAGTACTTC. It yields the protein CASSQGGLKGQETQYF.

This clone was seen a single time. The genes are TRBV4-1 and TRBJ1-2; 8 bases match TRBD1. Germline V gene data show CDR1 as MGHRA and CDR2 as YSYEKL. V lost 0 bases, J lost 5 bases, and 8 bases stayed unmatched. The CDR3 has 16 residues. CDR3 sequence: CASSQEGAGGWYGYTF. The CDR3 region has the DNA TGCGCCAGCAGCCAAGAAGGGGCAGGGGGCTGGTATGGCTACACCTTC.

The chain joins TRBV7-6 to TRBJ2-2; D remains ambiguous. With 0 bases removed from V and 8 bases from J, the gap between germline ends came to 16 bases. This CDR3 comprises 16 residues. CDR1 and CDR2 from the germline V gene are SGHVS and FNYEAQ. CDR3 nucleotide sequence: TGTGCCAGCAGCTTAGCTGACTCCGGCTCGTTAGGGGAGCTGTTTTTT. Amino acid sequence: CASSLADSGSLGELFF. Full variable domain (rest looked up from reference TRBV7-6 and TRBJ2-2): GAGVSQSPRYKVTKRGQDVALRCDPISGHVSLYWYRQALGQGPEFLTYFNYEAQQDKSGLPNDRFSAERPEGSISTLTIQRTEQRDSAMYRCASSLADSGSLGELFFGEGSRLTVL.

The rearrangement uses TRBV6-5 and TRBJ1-2; a possible D gene is TRBD1 (5 bases). Germline V lookup: CDR1 MNHEY, CDR2 SVGAGI. CDR3 length: 15 amino acids. Trimming stripped 2 bases from V and 8 bases from J, with 18 bases between. Written as DNA, the CDR3 is TGTGCCAGCAGTTACGTTGAGACAGCAAGAAGGGGCTACACCTTC. Protein product: CASSYVETARRGYTF.

The chain is built from TRBV4-2 and TRBJ2-6; D remains ambiguous. The CDR3 spans 17 residues. V dropped 0 bases and J dropped 0 bases, with 9 bases sitting between them. CDR1 is LGHNA, CDR2 YNFKEQ, per germline. CDR3 residues: CASSQDPGSSGANVLTF. The CDR3 coding sequence is TGTGCCAGCAGCCAAGATCCAGGCAGCTCTGGGGCCAACGTCCTGACTTTC.

The chain carries TRBV19 and TRBJ2-1, with unresolved D. The germline CDR1 and CDR2 sequences are LNHDA and SQIVND (reference sequence). The V end lost 3 bases, the J end lost 2 bases, and 11 bases lay between the germline ends. The CDR3 runs to 15 residues. The DNA of the CDR3 is TGTGCCAGTAGTATCAGCAGGTCACCCTACAATGAGCAGTTCTTC. This gives the protein CASSISRSPYNEQFF.

The rearrangement joins TRBV7-9 to TRBJ2-7; 11 positions agree with TRBD2. The germline V gene has CDR1 SEHNR and CDR2 FQNEAQ (reference sequence). Trimming cost V 4 bases and J 2 bases; bases outside gene matches: 4. The CDR3 has 15 amino acids. CDR3 DNA sequence: TGTGCCAGCAGCTCTCATAGCGGGAGGGCCTACGAGCAGTACTTC. Residues: CASSSHSGRAYEQYF. Variable domain in full (rest from reference TRBV7-9 and TRBJ2-7): DTGVSQNPRHKITKRGQNVTFRCDPISEHNRLYWYRQTLGQGPEFLTYFQNEAQLEKSRLLSDRFSAERPKGSFSTLEIQRTEQGDSAMYLCASSSHSGRAYEQYFGPGTRLTVT.

This CDR3 is CASSGGHYGYTF. DNA for the CDR3: TGTGCCAGCTCGGGGGGGCACTATGGCTACACCTTC. The chain employs TRBV5-5 and TRBJ1-2, with D tentatively TRBD1 (6 bases). The V gene's germline CDR1 is SGHKS and CDR2 YYEKEE (reference sequence). The length of the CDR3 is 12 residues. V was clipped by 7 bases and J by 3 bases, with 10 bases between them. The whole variable domain, filled in from reference TRBV5-5 and TRBJ1-2, reads DAGVTQSPTHLIKTRGQQVTLRCSPISGHKSVSWYQQVLGQGPQFIFQYYEKEERGRGNFPDRFSARQFPNYSSELNVNALLLGDSALYLCASSGGHYGYTFGSGTRLTVV.

This rearrangement joins TRBV5-5 to TRBJ1-1; D gene unclear. There are 14 residues in the CDR3. Trimming took off 2 bases at V and 0 bases at J, with 8 bases between the two ends. Germline V gene data show CDR1 as SGHKS and CDR2 as YYEKEE (reference sequence). The CDR3 reads CASSFSGMNTEAFF. The CDR3 DNA reads TGTGCCAGCAGCTTTTCAGGTATGAACACTGAAGCTTTCTTT.

The genes are TRBV2 and TRBJ1-2; 7 bases map to TRBD1. CDR1 SNHLY and CDR2 FYNNEI come from the germline V gene. This CDR3 comprises 14 residues. Losses at the gene ends were 6 bases for V and 0 bases for J; bases not matched to a gene: 4. CDR3 DNA sequence: TGTGCCAGCAGGCTACAGGGGACTAACTATGGCTACACCTTC. It codes for CASRLQGTNYGYTF.

The chain has TRBV9 and TRBJ1-1; maybe TRBD1 (5 bases). CDR1 and CDR2 (germline): SGDLS, YYNGEE. V lost 4 bases and J lost 4, with 14 bases in between. The CDR3 covers 14 residues. In DNA, the CDR3 is TGTGCCAGCAGCAAAGCGGGGGACCTCACTGAAGCTTTCTTT. It specifies CASSKAGDLTEAFF.

J is TRBJ1-6 and V is TRBV9, with 7 bases identical to TRBD1. V trimming: 4 bases; J trimming: 7 bases; junction bases outside the gene matches: 8. This CDR3 is built from 15 residues. Per the germline V gene, CDR1 is SGDLS and CDR2 is YYNGEE. The CDR3 bases are TGTGCCAGCAGCCTTACAACAGGGGCGAATTCACCCCTCCACTTT. Amino acids: CASSLTTGANSPLHF.

J is TRBJ1-5 and V is TRBV11-3; 9 bases line up with TRBD1. V lost 5 bases and J lost 1; bases outside the gene matches: 6. From germline, CDR1 is SGHNT and CDR2 YENEEA. This CDR3 has 16 residues. This CDR3 is CASSRDRGASNQPQHF. Written as DNA, the CDR3 is TGTGCCAGCAGCAGAGACAGGGGGGCGAGCAATCAGCCCCAGCATTTT.

J is TRBJ1-5 and V is TRBV28, with TRBD1 as a possible D gene (6 bases). This CDR3 region has 14 residues. Germline V gene data show CDR1 as MDHEN and CDR2 as SYDVKM. Trimming took 8 bases from V and 4 from J, leaving 15 bases between them. CDR3: CASLPGARNQPQHF. CDR3 nucleotide sequence: TGTGCCAGCCTCCCAGGGGCGCGGAATCAGCCCCAGCATTTT.

J is TRBJ1-5 and V is TRBV6-6, with D tentatively TRBD1 (6 bases). The CDR3 sequence is 16 residues long. Deletions cut 1 base from V and 2 bases from J, with 12 bases between. Germline V gives CDR1 MNHNY, CDR2 SVGAGI (reference sequence). DNA of the CDR3: TGTGCCAGCAGTTACTTTGGCAGGGGAGGCAATCAGCCCCAGCATTTT. It is translated as CASSYFGRGGNQPQHF.

This clone appeared once. The DNA for the CDR3 is TGTGCCATCAGTCCGGGACTAGCGGTTAACTCTGGGGCCAACGTCCTGACTTTC. This gives the protein CAISPGLAVNSGANVLTF. The rearrangement uses TRBV10-3 and TRBJ2-6; TRBD2 matches 11 bases. V lost 5 bases to trimming and J lost 0 bases; unmatched junction nucleotides: 6. The CDR3 length is 18 residues. CDR1 and CDR2 (germline): ENHRY, SYGVKD.

This chain joins TRBV7-2 and TRBJ1-3; 7 nucleotides match TRBD1. The CDR3 sequence is 14 residues long. J lost 0 bases, V lost 10 bases, and 6 bases had no gene match. Germline CDR1 is SGHTA and CDR2 is FQGNSA. The chain's CDR3 is CATHRGLSGNTIYF. CDR3 DNA: TGTGCCACTCACAGGGGCCTCTCTGGAAACACCATATATTTT.

This chain uses TRBV12-3 or TRBV12-4 with TRBJ2-1; D is uncertain. The CDR3 runs 11 residues. The V end was cut by 8 bases, the J end by 4 bases, with 6 bases between. In nucleotides, the CDR3 is TGTGCCAGCGGAGTTTACAATGAGCAGTTCTTC. Protein: CASGVYNEQFF.

The J gene is TRBJ2-3, the V gene TRBV5-1; TRBD1 might be the D (6 bases). This CDR3 has 17 residues. V dropped 6 bases and J dropped 2 bases, with 22 bases sitting between them. Germline lookup yields CDR1 SGHRS and CDR2 YFSETQ. The CDR3 coding sequence is TGCGCCAGCACTGGGGCAGGCACAGGGACATACACAGATACGCAGTATTTT. This translates into CASTGAGTGTYTDTQYF.

The chain recombines TRBV10-2 with TRBJ2-5; D may be TRBD2 (7 bases). CDR3 length: 14 residues. Germline V CDR1 and CDR2: WSHSY, SAAADI. Trimming shortened V by 4 bases and J by 6 bases, and 15 bases separated the two germline ends. In DNA, the CDR3 is TGCGCCAGCAGTGGGGGAGGGGGACGGCAGACCCAGTACTTC. The encoded protein is CASSGGGGRQTQYF.

The chain uses TRBV24-1 and TRBJ2-3; D is uncertain. CDR3 length: 15 residues. The V gene's germline CDR1 is KGHDR and CDR2 SFDVKD. Trimming cost V 2 bases and J 0 bases, with 8 bases left between them. CDR3 loop: CATSDWAKSTDTQYF. The DNA of the CDR3 is TGTGCCACCAGTGATTGGGCCAAAAGCACAGATACGCAGTATTTT.

This chain links TRBV5-1 with TRBJ2-1; 9 bases are shared with TRBD1. The CDR3 consists of 17 residues. V dropped 4 bases and J dropped 6; count of bases not matched to a gene: 14. Germline CDR1 SGHRS, CDR2 YFSETQ. Here the CDR3 reads CASSQPWGTGFSNEQFF. CDR3 coding DNA: TGCGCCAGCAGCCAGCCGTGGGGGACAGGGTTTTCCAATGAGCAGTTCTTC. The complete variable domain, with remaining parts taken from reference TRBV5-1 and TRBJ2-1, reads KAGVTQTPRYLIKTRGQQVTLSCSPISGHRSVSWYQQTPGQGLQFLFEYFSETQRNKGNFPGRFSGRQFSNSRSEMNVSTLELGDSALYLCASSQPWGTGFSNEQFFGPGTRLTVL.

The V call is TRBV6-2 or TRBV6-3, the J call TRBJ1-2; D may be TRBD1 (5 bases). Germline V CDR1 and CDR2: MNHEY, SVGEGT. The CDR3 spans 14 residues. Trimming took off 1 base at V and 6 bases at J, with 12 bases between the two ends. CDR3 sequence reads: CASSYFSGSDGYTF. The CDR3 DNA follows: TGTGCCAGCAGTTACTTTTCAGGGTCCGATGGCTACACCTTC.

This chain connects TRBV24-1 to TRBJ1-5; TRBD1 matches at 9 bases. Germline lookup yields CDR1 KGHDR and CDR2 SFDVKD. The CDR3 totals 14 residues. V was pared by 5 bases and J by 9 bases, with 7 bases of the junction left unmatched. The CDR3 region is CATSASDRGRPQHF. CDR3 coding DNA: TGTGCCACCAGTGCCTCGGACAGGGGAAGGCCCCAGCATTTT.

The chain employs TRBV3-1 (or the pseudogene TRBV3-2) and TRBJ2-7; 8 nucleotides match TRBD1. Losses at the gene ends were 0 bases for V and 2 bases for J; bases not matched to a gene: 3. Germline lookup yields CDR1 LGHDT and CDR2 YNNKEL (reference sequence). This CDR3 is built from 15 residues. CDR3 in amino acids: CASSQDQGAPYEQYF. The CDR3 nucleotides are TGTGCCAGCAGCCAAGATCAGGGGGCACCCTACGAGCAGTACTTC.

This clone was detected only once. The genes are TRBV18 and TRBJ2-2, with 10 bases aligning to TRBD2. J lost 0 bases, V lost 3 bases, and 4 bases had no gene match. This CDR3 is 17 amino acids long. In germline, CDR1 is KGHSH, CDR2 LQKENI. CDR3 protein: CASSPRAGGTNTGELFF. For the CDR3, the DNA is TGTGCCAGCTCACCGCGAGCGGGGGGGACGAACACCGGGGAGCTGTTTTTT.

The chain employs TRBV5-1 and TRBJ2-2; D gene uncertain. V dropped 5 bases and J dropped 4 bases, with 12 bases sitting between them. CDR3 length equals 14 residues. The germline V gene has CDR1 SGHRS and CDR2 YFSETQ. CDR3 region: CASRTTPGTGELFF. DNA for the CDR3: TGCGCCAGCAGGACAACCCCTGGCACCGGGGAGCTGTTTTTT.